These T cell receptor beta chains were read from a single sample in a study of CD8 T cells in Susac syndrome. From the immunoSEQ multiplex PCR reads, TCRdb called clonotypes with MiXCR, one entry per CDR3 protein. Here the sample spans 150,000 to 200,000 distinct CDR3 sequences, over 85% being singletons. The material sequenced was CD4+ T cells from PBMCs. These receptors all come from a human donor in good health. CDR3s include the opening cysteine and the closing phenylalanine or tryptophan. The order of the fields is CDR3 protein, CDR3 DNA, J gene, clone size, V gene, D gene. A D gene is named only where the DNA matches it firmly. Clone sizes are given selectively: once, few, many, or a class where the clone is expanded.

CDR3: CSAREYGNEQFF
DNA: TGCAGTGCTAGAGAGTACGGGAATGAGCAGTTCTTC
J: TRBJ2-1
size: .
V: TRBV20-1
D: .

CDR3: CASSAYTGGTGELFF
DNA: TGTGCCAGCAGCGCCTACACAGGGGGCACCGGGGAGCTGTTTTTT
J: TRBJ2-2
size: .
V: TRBV9
D: TRBD1

CDR3: CASSISRYGYTF
DNA: TGTGCCAGTAGTATATCCAGATATGGCTACACCTTC
J: TRBJ1-2
size: .
V: TRBV19
D: .

CDR3: CSARVAAAAGELFF
DNA: TGCAGTGCTAGAGTGGCGGCAGCAGCCGGGGAGCTGTTTTTT
J: TRBJ2-2
size: .
V: TRBV20-1
D: .

CDR3: CASSVKGTGYGYTF
DNA: TGTGCCAGCAGCGTTAAAGGGACGGGCTATGGCTACACCTTC
J: TRBJ1-2
size: .
V: TRBV9
D: .

CDR3: CASSAREQSTEAFF
DNA: TGTGCCAGCAGCGCTAGAGAACAGAGCACTGAAGCTTTCTTT
J: TRBJ1-1
size: .
V: TRBV14
D: .

CDR3: CSALPGQGIDYGYTF
DNA: TGCAGTGCTCTACCCGGCCAGGGCATCGACTATGGCTACACCTTC
J: TRBJ1-2
size: .
V: TRBV20-1
D: .

CDR3: CSVEEQEKLFF
DNA: TGCAGCGTTGAAGAGCAGGAAAAACTGTTTTTT
J: TRBJ1-4
size: once
V: TRBV29-1
D: .

CDR3: CASSQDTGQETQYF
DNA: TGTGCCAGCAGCCAAGATACCGGGCAAGAGACCCAGTACTTC
J: TRBJ2-5
size: .
V: TRBV14
D: .

CDR3: CASTESGGYTF
DNA: TGTGCCAGCACTGAATCCGGCGGCTACACCTTC
J: TRBJ1-2
size: .
V: TRBV2
D: .